This T cell receptor beta chain was profiled in a study of beta chain features in type 1 diabetes. Study summary: Across every sample, approximately 110,000,000 sorted cells were examined in total.

Germline CDR1 is SGHNT and CDR2 is YYREEE (reference sequence). The CDR3 has 12 residues. Trimming left V 1 base short and J 9 bases short, with 7 bases between. This clone showed up just a few times. A much larger clonotype is one base distant, so this may be a read error. In the same sample, other DNA sequences code for this CDR3. Reverse transcribing all isolated RNA meant expressed TCRB transcripts were sequenced. Generated by immunoSEQ multiplex PCR, the TCRdb table keeps only in-frame clones and is missing some. This sample yields 200,000 to 250,000 clones, of which approximately 11% are seen a single time; 1% to 1.5% belongs to the top ten.

This receptor was identified in a man between 18 and 29 years old in good health. The sample was central memory CD4+ T cells from blood. This chain connects TRBV5-4 to TRBJ2-2; D may be TRBD1 (6 bases). Here the CDR3 reads CASSLQGRELFF. The CDR3 coding sequence is TGTGCCAGCAGCTTGCAGGGGCGGGAGCTGTTTTTT. Full variable domain (missing parts from reference TRBV5-4 and TRBJ2-2): ETGVTQSPTHLIKTRGQQVTLRCSSQSGHNTVSWYQQALGQGPQFIFQYYREEENGRGNFPPRFSGLQFPNYSSELNVNALELDDSALYLCASSLQGRELFFGEGSRLTVL.